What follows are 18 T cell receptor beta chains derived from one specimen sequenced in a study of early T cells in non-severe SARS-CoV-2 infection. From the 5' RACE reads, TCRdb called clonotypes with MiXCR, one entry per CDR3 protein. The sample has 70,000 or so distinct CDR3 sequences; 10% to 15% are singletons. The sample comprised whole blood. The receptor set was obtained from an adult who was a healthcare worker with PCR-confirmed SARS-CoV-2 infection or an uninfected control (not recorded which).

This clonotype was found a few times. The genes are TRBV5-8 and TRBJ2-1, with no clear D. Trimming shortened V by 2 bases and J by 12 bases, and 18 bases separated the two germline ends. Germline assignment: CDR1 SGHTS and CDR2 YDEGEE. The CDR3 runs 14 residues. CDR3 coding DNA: TGTGCCAGCAGCTTCGCCGTCGTCCCCCGGAGGCAGTTCTTC. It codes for CASSFAVVPRRQFF.

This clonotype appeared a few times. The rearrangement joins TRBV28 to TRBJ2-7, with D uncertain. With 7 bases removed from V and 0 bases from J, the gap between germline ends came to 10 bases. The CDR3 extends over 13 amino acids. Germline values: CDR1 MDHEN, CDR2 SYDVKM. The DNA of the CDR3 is TGTGCCAGCACAAGCCACGGCTCCTACGAGCAGTACTTC. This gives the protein CASTSHGSYEQYF.

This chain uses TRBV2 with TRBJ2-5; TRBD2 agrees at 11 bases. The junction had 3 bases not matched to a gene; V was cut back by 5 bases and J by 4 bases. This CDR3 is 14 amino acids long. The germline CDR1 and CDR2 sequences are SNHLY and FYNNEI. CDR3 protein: CASSPTSGGETQYF. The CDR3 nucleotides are TGTGCCAGCAGTCCAACTAGCGGGGGAGAGACCCAGTACTTC.

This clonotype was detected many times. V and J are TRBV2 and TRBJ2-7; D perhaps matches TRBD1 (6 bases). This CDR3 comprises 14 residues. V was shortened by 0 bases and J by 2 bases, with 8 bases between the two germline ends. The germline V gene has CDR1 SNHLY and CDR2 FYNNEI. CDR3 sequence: CASSEAHRAYEQYF. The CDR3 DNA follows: TGTGCCAGCAGTGAAGCCCACAGGGCCTACGAGCAGTACTTC.

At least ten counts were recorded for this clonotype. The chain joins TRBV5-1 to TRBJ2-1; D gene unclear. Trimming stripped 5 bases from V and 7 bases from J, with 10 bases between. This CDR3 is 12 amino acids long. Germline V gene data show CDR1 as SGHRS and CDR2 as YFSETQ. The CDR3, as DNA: TGCGCCAGCAGAGATCAGGCTAATGAGCAGTTCTTC. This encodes CASRDQANEQFF. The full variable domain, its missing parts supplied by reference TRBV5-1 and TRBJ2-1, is KAGVTQTPRYLIKTRGQQVTLSCSPISGHRSVSWYQQTPGQGLQFLFEYFSETQRNKGNFPGRFSGRQFSNSRSEMNVSTLELGDSALYLCASRDQANEQFFGPGTRLTVL.

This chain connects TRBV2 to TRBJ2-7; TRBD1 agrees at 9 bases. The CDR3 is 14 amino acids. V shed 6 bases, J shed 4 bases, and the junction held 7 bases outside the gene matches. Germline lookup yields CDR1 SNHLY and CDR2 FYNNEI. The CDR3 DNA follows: TGTGCCAGCAGCCCGGGACAGGGTCGATACGAGCAGTACTTC. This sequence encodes CASSPGQGRYEQYF.

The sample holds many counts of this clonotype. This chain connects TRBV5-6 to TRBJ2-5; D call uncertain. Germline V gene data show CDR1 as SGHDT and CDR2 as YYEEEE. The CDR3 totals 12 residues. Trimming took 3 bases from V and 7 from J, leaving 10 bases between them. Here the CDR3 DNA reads TGTGCCAGCAGCTCGACTCGCAGGACCCAGTACTTC. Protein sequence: CASSSTRRTQYF.

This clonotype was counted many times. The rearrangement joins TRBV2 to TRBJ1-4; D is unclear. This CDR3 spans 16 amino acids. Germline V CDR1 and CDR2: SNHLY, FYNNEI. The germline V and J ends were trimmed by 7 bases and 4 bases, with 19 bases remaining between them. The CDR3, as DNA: TGTGCCAGCACCGATCTTAGGGCGCTTGTTAATGAAAAACTGTTTTTT. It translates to CASTDLRALVNEKLFF.

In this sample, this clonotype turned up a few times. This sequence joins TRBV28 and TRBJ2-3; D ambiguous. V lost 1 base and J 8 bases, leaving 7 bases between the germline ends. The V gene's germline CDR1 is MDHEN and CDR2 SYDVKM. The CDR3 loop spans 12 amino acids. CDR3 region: CASSLSGSTQYF. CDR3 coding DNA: TGTGCCAGCAGTTTATCAGGCTCTACGCAGTATTTT.

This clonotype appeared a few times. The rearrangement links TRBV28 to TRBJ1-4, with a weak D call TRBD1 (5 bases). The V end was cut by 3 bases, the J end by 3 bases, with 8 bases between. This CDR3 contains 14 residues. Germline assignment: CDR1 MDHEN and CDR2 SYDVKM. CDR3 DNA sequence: TGTGCCAGCAGTTTTGGGGGACCTAATGAAAAACTGTTTTTT. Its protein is CASSFGGPNEKLFF. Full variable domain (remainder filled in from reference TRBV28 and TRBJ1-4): DVKVTQSSRYLVKRTGEKVFLECVQDMDHENMFWYRQDPGLGLRLIYFSYDVKMKEKGDIPEGYSVSREKKERFSLILESASTNQTSMYLCASSFGGPNEKLFFGSGTQLSVL.

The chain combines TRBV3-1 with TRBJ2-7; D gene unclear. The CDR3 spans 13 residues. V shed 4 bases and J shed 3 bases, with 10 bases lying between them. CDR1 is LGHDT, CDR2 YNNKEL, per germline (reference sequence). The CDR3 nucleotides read TGTGCCAGCAGCCCCTCTGAACTCTACGAGCAGTACTTC. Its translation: CASSPSELYEQYF.

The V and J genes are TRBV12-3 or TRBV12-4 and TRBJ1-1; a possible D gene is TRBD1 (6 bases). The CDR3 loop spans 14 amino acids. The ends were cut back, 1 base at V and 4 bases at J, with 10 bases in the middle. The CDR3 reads CASSLGGGGTEAFF. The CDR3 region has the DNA TGTGCCAGCAGTTTAGGAGGGGGAGGCACTGAAGCTTTCTTT.

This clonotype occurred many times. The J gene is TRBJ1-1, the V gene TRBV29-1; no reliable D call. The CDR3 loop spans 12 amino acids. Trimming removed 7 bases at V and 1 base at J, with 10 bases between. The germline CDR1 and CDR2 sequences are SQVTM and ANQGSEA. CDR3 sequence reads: CSARIRNTEAFF. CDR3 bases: TGCAGCGCGAGGATCCGGAACACTGAAGCTTTCTTT.

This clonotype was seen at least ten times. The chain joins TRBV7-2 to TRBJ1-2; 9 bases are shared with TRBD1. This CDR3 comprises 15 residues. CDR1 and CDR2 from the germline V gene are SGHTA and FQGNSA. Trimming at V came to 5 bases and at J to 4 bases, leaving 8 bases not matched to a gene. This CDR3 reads CASSERGGQGYGYTF. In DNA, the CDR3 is TGTGCCAGCAGCGAAAGAGGGGGACAGGGCTATGGCTACACCTTC.

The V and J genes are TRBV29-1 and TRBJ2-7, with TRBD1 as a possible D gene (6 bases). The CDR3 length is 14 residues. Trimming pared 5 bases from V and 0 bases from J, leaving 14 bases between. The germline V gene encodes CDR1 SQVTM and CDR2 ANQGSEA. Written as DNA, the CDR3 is TGCAGCGTTCTAACAGGGTCATCCTCCTACGAGCAGTACTTC. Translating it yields CSVLTGSSSYEQYF.

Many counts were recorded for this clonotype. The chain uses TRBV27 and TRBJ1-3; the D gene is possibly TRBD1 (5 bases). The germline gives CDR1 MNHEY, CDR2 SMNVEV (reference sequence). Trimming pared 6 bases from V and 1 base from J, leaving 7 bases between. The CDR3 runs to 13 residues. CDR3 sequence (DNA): TGTGCCAGCAGAGACAGATCTGGAAACACCATATATTTT. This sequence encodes CASRDRSGNTIYF.

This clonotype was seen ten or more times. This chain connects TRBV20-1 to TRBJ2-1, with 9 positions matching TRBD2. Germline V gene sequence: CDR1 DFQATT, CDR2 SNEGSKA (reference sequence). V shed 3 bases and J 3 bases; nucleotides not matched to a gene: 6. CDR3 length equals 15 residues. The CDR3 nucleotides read TGCAGTGCTAGTATTAGCGGGAGAGGCTACAATGAGCAGTTCTTC. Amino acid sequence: CSASISGRGYNEQFF.

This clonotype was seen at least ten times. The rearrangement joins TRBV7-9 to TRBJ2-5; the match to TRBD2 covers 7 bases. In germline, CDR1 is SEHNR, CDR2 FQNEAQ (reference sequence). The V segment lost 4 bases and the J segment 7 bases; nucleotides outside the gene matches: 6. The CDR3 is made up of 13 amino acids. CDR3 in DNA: TGTGCCAGCAGCTCTAGCGGCAGCAGGACCCAGTACTTC. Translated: CASSSSGSRTQYF.